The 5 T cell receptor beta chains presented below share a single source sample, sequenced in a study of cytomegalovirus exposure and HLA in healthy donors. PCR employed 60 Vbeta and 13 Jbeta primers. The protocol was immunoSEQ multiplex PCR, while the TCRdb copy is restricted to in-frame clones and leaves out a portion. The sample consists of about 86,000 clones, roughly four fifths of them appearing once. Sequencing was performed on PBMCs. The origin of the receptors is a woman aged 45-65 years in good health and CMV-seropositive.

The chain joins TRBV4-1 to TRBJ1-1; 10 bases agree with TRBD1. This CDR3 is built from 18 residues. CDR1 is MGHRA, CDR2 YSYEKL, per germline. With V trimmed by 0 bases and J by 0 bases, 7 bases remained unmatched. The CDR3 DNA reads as TGCGCCAGCAGCCAAGAAGACAGGGGGCCACCAGTGAACACTGAAGCTTTCTTT. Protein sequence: CASSQEDRGPPVNTEAFF.

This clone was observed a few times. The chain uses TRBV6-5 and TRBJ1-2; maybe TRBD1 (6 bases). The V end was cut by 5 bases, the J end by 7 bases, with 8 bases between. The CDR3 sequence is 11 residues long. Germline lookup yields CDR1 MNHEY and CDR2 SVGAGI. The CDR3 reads CASSADSGYTF. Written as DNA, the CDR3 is TGTGCCAGCAGTGCGGACAGTGGCTACACCTTC.

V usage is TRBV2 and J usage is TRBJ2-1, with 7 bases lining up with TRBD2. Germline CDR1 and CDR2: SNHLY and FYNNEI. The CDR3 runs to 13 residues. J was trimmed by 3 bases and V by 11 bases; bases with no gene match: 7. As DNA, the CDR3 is TGTGCCGGGGGGACTAACTTCTACAATGAGCAGTTCTTC. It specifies CAGGTNFYNEQFF.

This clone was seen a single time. CDR3 sequence: CAWSETLKETQYF. The CDR3 DNA reads as TGTGCCTGGAGCGAGACACTTAAAGAGACCCAGTACTTC. The chain combines TRBV30 with TRBJ2-5; D is unclear. The CDR3 contains 13 residues. Germline V gene data show CDR1 as GTSNPN and CDR2 as SVGIG (reference sequence). Trimming shortened V by 3 bases and J by 3 bases, and 11 bases separated the two germline ends.

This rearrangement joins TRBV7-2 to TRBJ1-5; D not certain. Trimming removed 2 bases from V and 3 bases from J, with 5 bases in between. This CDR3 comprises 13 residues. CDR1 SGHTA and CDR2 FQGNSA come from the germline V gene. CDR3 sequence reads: CASSLQANQPQHF. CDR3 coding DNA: TGTGCCAGCAGCTTACAAGCCAATCAGCCCCAGCATTTT.